This section outlines one T cell receptor beta chain sequence together with its context. This record comes from a study of cytomegalovirus exposure and HLA in healthy donors. Germline V CDR1 and CDR2: SEHNR, FQNEAQ (reference sequence). This CDR3 region has 16 residues. Trimming pared 4 bases from V and 1 base from J, leaving 14 bases between. Researchers ran the PCR with 60 Vbeta and 13 Jbeta primers. Data came from immunoSEQ multiplex PCR; TCRdb stores just in-frame clones and leaves some out. In the table there are 180,000 or so clones, approximately 78% of which are singletons. The chain couples TRBV7-9 to TRBJ1-5, with D possibly being TRBD1 (5 bases). The TCR comes from a woman between 18 and 29 years old in good health and CMV-seronegative. The sequenced sample was PBMCs. DNA of the CDR3: TGTGCCAGCAGCTCCCCCACTCCAGGGAGCAATCAGCCCCAGCATTTT. It is translated as CASSSPTPGSNQPQHF. The complete variable domain, with remaining parts taken from reference TRBV7-9 and TRBJ1-5, reads DTGVSQNPRHKITKRGQNVTFRCDPISEHNRLYWYRQTLGQGPEFLTYFQNEAQLEKSRLLSDRFSAERPKGSFSTLEIQRTEQGDSAMYLCASSSPTPGSNQPQHFGDGTRLSIL.